Shown below are 30 T cell receptor beta chains from a single sample sequenced in a study of blood T cell repertoires in COVID-19. TCRdb keeps only in-frame clones here, not all; method: immunoSEQ multiplex PCR. This table has approximately 340,000 clones, 80% to 90% appearing once. Material for sequencing was peripheral blood. These receptors were taken from a man aged 25-45 years with COVID-19, enrolled during active disease.

J is TRBJ2-1 and V is TRBV24-1; a possible D gene is TRBD2 (6 bases). The germline V gene encodes CDR1 KGHDR and CDR2 SFDVKD. The V end was cut by 4 bases, the J end by 5 bases, with 14 bases between. The CDR3 contains 15 residues. The CDR3 spells CATSDSRDWNNEQFF. CDR3 bases: TGTGCCACCAGTGACTCGAGGGACTGGAACAATGAGCAGTTCTTC.

This chain uses TRBV3-1 (or the pseudogene TRBV3-2) with TRBJ1-2, with D unresolved. The CDR3 length is 15 residues. CDR1 LGHDT and CDR2 YNNKEL come from the germline V gene (reference sequence). V dropped 1 base and J dropped 3 bases, with 12 bases sitting between them. For the CDR3, the DNA is TGTGCCAGCAGCCAAGGAACTAACATGTACTATGGCTACACCTTC. Its translation is CASSQGTNMYYGYTF.

The chain is built from TRBV5-1 and TRBJ2-2; no clear D. CDR1 and CDR2 from the germline V gene are SGHRS and YFSETQ. Trimming pared 4 bases from V and 7 bases from J, leaving 20 bases between. CDR3 length equals 16 residues. This chain's CDR3 is CASSLAAAMVVGELFF. The CDR3 DNA reads as TGCGCCAGCAGCCTGGCCGCGGCTATGGTGGTCGGGGAGCTGTTTTTT.

The rearrangement uses TRBV7-2 and TRBJ1-1; possibly TRBD1 for D (5 bases). Per germline, CDR1 SGHTA and CDR2 FQGNSA. The CDR3 covers 14 residues. The ends were cut back, 3 bases at V and 7 bases at J, with 15 bases in the middle. Here the CDR3 reads CASSFTQGQVEAFF. CDR3 in DNA: TGTGCCAGCAGCTTTACTCAGGGTCAGGTTGAAGCTTTCTTT. The variable domain in full, completed from reference TRBV7-2 and TRBJ1-1, reads GAGVSQSPSNKVTEKGKDVELRCDPISGHTALYWYRQSLGQGLEFLIYFQGNSAPDKSGLPSDRFSAERTGGSVSTLTIQRTQQEDSAVYLCASSFTQGQVEAFFGQGTRLTVV.

The gene calls are TRBV19 and TRBJ1-3; 10 nucleotides match TRBD1. Germline V CDR1 and CDR2: LNHDA, SQIVND (reference sequence). Germline trimming cut 7 bases from V and 6 bases from J; bases unmatched to any gene: 3. This CDR3 has 13 amino acids. CDR3 protein: CASMGTGANTIYF. CDR3 nucleotide sequence: TGTGCCAGTATGGGGACAGGGGCAAACACCATATATTTT.

V usage is TRBV28 and J usage is TRBJ2-5, with 7 bases matching TRBD1. Germline assignment: CDR1 MDHEN and CDR2 SYDVKM. Trimming cost V 6 bases and J 7 bases; bases outside gene matches: 5. This CDR3 has 12 residues. The CDR3 coding sequence is TGTGCCAGCAGAAGGGCAGGGGGGACCCAGTACTTC. Its protein is CASRRAGGTQYF. Together with reference TRBV28 and TRBJ2-5, the CDR3 gives the full variable domain: DVKVTQSSRYLVKRTGEKVFLECVQDMDHENMFWYRQDPGLGLRLIYFSYDVKMKEKGDIPEGYSVSREKKERFSLILESASTNQTSMYLCASRRAGGTQYFGPGTRLLVL.

The chain links TRBV7-2 to TRBJ2-1; 7 nucleotides align to TRBD1. The CDR3 length is 13 residues. In germline, CDR1 is SGHTA, CDR2 FQGNSA. Trimming cost V 5 bases and J 7 bases; bases outside gene matches: 5. The CDR3, as DNA: TGTGCCAGCAGCCCCCCGACAGGGAATGAGCAGTTCTTC. It translates to CASSPPTGNEQFF.

This clone was recorded a few times. The V call is TRBV19, the J call TRBJ1-2; 9 bases fit TRBD1. V lost 7 bases, J lost 4 bases, and 16 bases stayed unmatched. The CDR3 has 17 residues. Germline V lookup: CDR1 LNHDA, CDR2 SQIVND (reference sequence). The CDR3 sequence: CASIPQAGTGNRYGYTF. The CDR3 DNA sequence: TGTGCCAGTATCCCTCAGGCCGGGACAGGGAACCGCTATGGCTACACCTTC.

The V call is TRBV4-3, the J call TRBJ2-2; D remains ambiguous. Germline V gene sequence: CDR1 LGHNA, CDR2 YSLEER. CDR3 length: 14 residues. V lost 6 bases and J 1 base, leaving 9 bases between the germline ends. CDR3: CASSQTRNTGELFF. For the CDR3, the DNA is TGCGCCAGCAGTCAAACCAGGAACACCGGGGAGCTGTTTTTT.

The V and J genes are TRBV4-3 and TRBJ2-3; D may be TRBD1 (5 bases). Per the germline V gene, CDR1 is LGHNA and CDR2 is YSLEER. Deletions cut 0 bases from V and 0 bases from J, with 19 bases between. This CDR3 is 19 amino acids long. The CDR3 protein is CASSQDLGQPLFSTDTQYF. The CDR3 bases are TGCGCCAGCAGCCAAGATTTGGGGCAGCCGCTATTTAGCACAGATACGCAGTATTTT.

The chain has TRBV7-6 and TRBJ2-2; TRBD2 agrees at 14 bases. The ends lost 5 bases at V and 5 bases at J; junction bases unmatched: 7. CDR1 is SGHVS, CDR2 FNYEAQ, per germline. The CDR3 runs to 17 residues. CDR3 sequence (DNA): TGTGCCAGCAGCACCGGGACTAGCGGGAGAAATACCGGGGAGCTGTTTTTT. This encodes CASSTGTSGRNTGELFF.

This chain joins TRBV19 and TRBJ2-3; 11 bases agree with TRBD2. The CDR3 sequence is 17 residues long. Per germline, CDR1 LNHDA and CDR2 SQIVND (reference sequence). V lost 5 bases, J lost 0 bases, and 7 bases stayed unmatched. The CDR3 coding sequence is TGTGCCAGTAGTCCGGGACTAGCGGCGGTTAGCACAGATACGCAGTATTTT. It codes for CASSPGLAAVSTDTQYF. Supplemented by reference TRBV19 and TRBJ2-3, the full variable domain reads DGGITQSPKYLFRKEGQNVTLSCEQNLNHDAMYWYRQDPGQGLRLIYYSQIVNDFQKGDIAEGYSVSREKKESFPLTVTSAQKNPTAFYLCASSPGLAAVSTDTQYFGPGTRLTVL.

V and J are TRBV21-1 and TRBJ2-1; TRBD2 is the table's D call, not checked against the DNA. TRBV21-1 is annotated as a pseudogene. The CDR3 runs 15 residues. The CDR3 DNA reads as TGTGCCAGCAGTGGTGAAAGCGGGGGTGGGAATGAGCAGTTCTTC. This codes for CASSGESGGGNEQFF.

This CDR3 reads CASSSPPTSRNEQFF. For the CDR3, the DNA is TGTGCCAGCAGCTCCCCACCGACTAGCCGCAATGAGCAGTTCTTC. The V and J genes are TRBV7-2 and TRBJ2-1; 7 bases line up with TRBD2. Germline V gene data show CDR1 as SGHTA and CDR2 as FQGNSA. J lost 6 bases, V lost 4 bases, and 9 bases had no gene match. The CDR3 is made up of 15 amino acids. Drawing the rest from reference TRBV7-2 and TRBJ2-1, the complete variable domain is GAGVSQSPSNKVTEKGKDVELRCDPISGHTALYWYRQSLGQGLEFLIYFQGNSAPDKSGLPSDRFSAERTGGSVSTLTIQRTQQEDSAVYLCASSSPPTSRNEQFFGPGTRLTVL.

The rearrangement joins TRBV28 to TRBJ2-3; 9 bases agree with TRBD1. This CDR3 has 14 amino acids. Germline V gives CDR1 MDHEN, CDR2 SYDVKM. V lost 3 bases and J lost 3; bases outside the gene matches: 1. CDR3 in amino acids: CASSLGQGTDTQYF. The CDR3 DNA is TGTGCCAGCAGTTTGGGACAGGGAACAGATACGCAGTATTTT. Variable domain in full (rest from reference TRBV28 and TRBJ2-3): DVKVTQSSRYLVKRTGEKVFLECVQDMDHENMFWYRQDPGLGLRLIYFSYDVKMKEKGDIPEGYSVSREKKERFSLILESASTNQTSMYLCASSLGQGTDTQYFGPGTRLTVL.

The chain employs TRBV9 and TRBJ2-2; TRBD2 matches at 8 bases. Trimming at V came to 2 bases and at J to 5 bases, leaving 8 bases not matched to a gene. This CDR3 contains 16 residues. CDR1 is SGDLS, CDR2 YYNGEE, per germline. The CDR3 bases are TGTGCCAGCAGCGTCCATCAAGCGGGAGCGACCGGGGAGCTGTTTTTT. Protein sequence: CASSVHQAGATGELFF.

The chain recombines TRBV5-6 with TRBJ2-1; 14 bases match TRBD2. The CDR3 has 18 amino acids. Unmatched junction bases numbered 12, after V lost 4 bases and J lost 6 bases. CDR1 and CDR2 (germline): SGHDT, YYEEEE. Here the CDR3 reads CASSPDKGLAGVGNEQFF. DNA of the CDR3: TGTGCCAGCAGCCCGGATAAGGGACTAGCGGGAGTAGGCAATGAGCAGTTCTTC.

The V gene is TRBV19, the J gene TRBJ2-3, with TRBD1 matching 9 bases. Trimming removed 5 bases from V and 4 bases from J; junction bases left unmatched: 7. The CDR3 contains 15 residues. Germline CDR1 reads LNHDA; CDR2 reads SQIVND (reference sequence). CDR3 DNA: TGTGCCAGTAGTGTAGGGACAGGGCAGCCAGATACGCAGTATTTT. This gives the protein CASSVGTGQPDTQYF.

This rearrangement joins TRBV10-2 to TRBJ1-1; D call uncertain. This CDR3 comprises 14 residues. V dropped 7 bases and J dropped 1 base, with 13 bases sitting between them. Germline lookup yields CDR1 WSHSY and CDR2 SAAADI. CDR3 sequence reads: CASKGRTKNTEAFF. The CDR3 DNA reads as TGCGCCAGCAAAGGCCGCACTAAGAACACTGAAGCTTTCTTT.

This CDR3 is CSVDRTGMNTEAFF. CDR3 in DNA: TGCAGCGTAGACCGGACAGGGATGAACACTGAAGCTTTCTTT. The chain combines TRBV29-1 with TRBJ1-1, with 8 bases matching TRBD1. Germline assignment: CDR1 SQVTM and CDR2 ANQGSEA. The V and J ends lost 6 bases and 0 bases, in that order; junction bases with no gene match: 6. The CDR3 is made up of 14 amino acids.

This chain joins TRBV29-1 and TRBJ1-2, with TRBD1 matching 10 bases. The ends lost 7 bases at V and 3 bases at J; junction bases unmatched: 2. The CDR3 loop spans 12 amino acids. The germline V gene encodes CDR1 SQVTM and CDR2 ANQGSEA. The CDR3 sequence: CSAGQGDYGYTF. DNA of the CDR3: TGCAGCGCCGGACAGGGGGACTATGGCTACACCTTC.

V usage is TRBV18 and J usage is TRBJ2-1; the D gene is possibly TRBD2 (5 bases). Germline V gene lookup returns CDR1 KGHSH and CDR2 LQKENI. The CDR3 is 16 residues long. V lost 0 bases and J 9 bases, leaving 18 bases between the germline ends. CDR3: CASSPPSSRIVFEQFF. The CDR3 nucleotides read TGTGCCAGCTCACCACCATCTAGCCGTATAGTTTTTGAGCAGTTCTTC.

V and J are TRBV4-1 and TRBJ1-1; D might be TRBD1 (5 bases). CDR3 size: 14 residues. CDR1 and CDR2 from the germline V gene are MGHRA and YSYEKL. Trimming removed 1 base from V and 1 base from J, with 7 bases in between. CDR3 nucleotide sequence: TGCGCCAGCAGCCAAGTAAGGGGGAACACTGAAGCTTTCTTT. This gives the protein CASSQVRGNTEAFF.

V gene TRBV10-3 combines with J gene TRBJ2-3; maybe TRBD1 (6 bases). CDR3 length: 13 residues. With 6 bases removed from V and 5 bases from J, the gap between germline ends came to 12 bases. Germline V CDR1 and CDR2: ENHRY, SYGVKD. In nucleotides, the CDR3 is TGTGCCATCAGGCCGACAGGTGGAGATACGCAGTATTTT. It codes for CAIRPTGGDTQYF.

This clone was observed once. The CDR3 DNA reads as TGTGCCAGCTCACCACCGGAGGGACCGAGTGAAAAACTGTTTTTT. Amino acid sequence: CASSPPEGPSEKLFF. The chain joins TRBV18 to TRBJ1-4, with TRBD1 as a possible D gene (5 bases). The CDR3 is 15 residues long. V was cut by 0 bases and J by 7 bases, with 12 bases left in between. From germline, CDR1 is KGHSH and CDR2 LQKENI.

The J gene is TRBJ2-1, the V gene TRBV11-2, with TRBD2 matching 12 bases. Per germline, CDR1 SGHAT and CDR2 FQNNGV. The CDR3 sequence is 18 residues long. V lost 5 bases and J lost 4; bases outside the gene matches: 12. The CDR3 reads CASSAPLLLAGGYNEQFF. In DNA, the CDR3 is TGTGCCAGCAGCGCACCCCTCTTACTAGCGGGGGGTTACAATGAGCAGTTCTTC.

This rearrangement joins TRBV19 to TRBJ2-2; D is uncertain. Trimming pared 3 bases from V and 10 bases from J, leaving 12 bases between. Germline V gene data show CDR1 as LNHDA and CDR2 as SQIVND (reference sequence). The length of the CDR3 is 13 residues. The CDR3 region has the DNA TGTGCCAGTAGTATCCACGTGACATCGGAGCTGTTTTTT. Translating it yields CASSIHVTSELFF.

The chain is built from TRBV27 and TRBJ2-7; maybe TRBD1 (5 bases). The CDR3 covers 14 residues. Germline CDR1 is MNHEY and CDR2 is SMNVEV (reference sequence). The germline V and J ends were trimmed by 5 bases and 3 bases, with 14 bases remaining between them. The CDR3 reads CASSIWQGNYEQYF. CDR3 nucleotide sequence: TGTGCCAGCAGTATCTGGCAGGGTAACTACGAGCAGTACTTC.

This clone was picked up a small number of times. Other DNA sequences in this sample translate to the same CDR3. The chain uses TRBV25-1 and TRBJ2-2, with TRBD1 as a possible D gene (6 bases). Trimming took 8 bases from V and 2 from J, leaving 9 bases between them. The CDR3 is made up of 13 amino acids. The germline V gene encodes CDR1 MGHDK and CDR2 SYGVNS. The CDR3, as DNA: TGTGCCAGCTCGGACAGAAACACCGGGGAGCTGTTTTTT. It translates to CASSDRNTGELFF. Full variable domain (missing parts from reference TRBV25-1 and TRBJ2-2): EADIYQTPRYLVIGTGKKITLECSQTMGHDKMYWYQQDPGMELHLIHYSYGVNSTEKGDLSSESTVSRIRTEHFPLTLESARPSHTSQYLCASSDRNTGELFFGEGSRLTVL.

The gene calls are TRBV2 and TRBJ1-3; no firm D call. This CDR3 contains 15 residues. Trimming removed 6 bases from V and 1 base from J, with 13 bases in between. In germline, CDR1 is SNHLY, CDR2 FYNNEI. Here the CDR3 DNA reads TGTGCCAGCAGGGATGGACTTCGTTCTGGAAACACCATATATTTT. This sequence encodes CASRDGLRSGNTIYF.